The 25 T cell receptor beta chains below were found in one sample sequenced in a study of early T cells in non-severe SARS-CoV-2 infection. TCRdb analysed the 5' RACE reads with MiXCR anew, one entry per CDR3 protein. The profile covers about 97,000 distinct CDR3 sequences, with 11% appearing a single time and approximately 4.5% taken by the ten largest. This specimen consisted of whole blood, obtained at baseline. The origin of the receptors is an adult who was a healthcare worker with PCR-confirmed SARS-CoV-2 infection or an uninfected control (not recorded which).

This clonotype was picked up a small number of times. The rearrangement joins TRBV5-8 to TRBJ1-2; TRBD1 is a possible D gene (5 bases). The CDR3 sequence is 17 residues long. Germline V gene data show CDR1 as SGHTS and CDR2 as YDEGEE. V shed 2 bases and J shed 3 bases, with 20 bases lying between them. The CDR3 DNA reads TGTGCCAGCAGCTTCTCATGGGAGGGACTCCTCGACTATGGCTACACCTTC. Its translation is CASSFSWEGLLDYGYTF. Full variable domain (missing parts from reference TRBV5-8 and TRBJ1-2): EAGVTQSPTHLIKTRGQQATLRCSPISGHTSVYWYQQALGLGLQFLLWYDEGEERNRGNFPPRFSGRQFPNYSSELNVNALELEDSALYLCASSFSWEGLLDYGYTFGSGTRLTVV.

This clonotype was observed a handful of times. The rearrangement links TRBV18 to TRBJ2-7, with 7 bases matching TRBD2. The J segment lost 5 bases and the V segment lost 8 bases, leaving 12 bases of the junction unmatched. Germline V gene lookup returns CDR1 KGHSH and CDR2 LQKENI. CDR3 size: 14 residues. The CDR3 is CASRPAEGGDEQYF. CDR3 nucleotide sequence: TGTGCCAGCCGCCCGGCGGAGGGAGGGGACGAGCAGTACTTC.

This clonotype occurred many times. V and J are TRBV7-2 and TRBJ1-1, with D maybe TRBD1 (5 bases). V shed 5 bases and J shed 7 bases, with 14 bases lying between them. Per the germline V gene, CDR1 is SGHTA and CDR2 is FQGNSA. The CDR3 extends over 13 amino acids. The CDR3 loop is CASSVSGTFEAFF. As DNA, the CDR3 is TGTGCCAGCAGCGTTTCCGGGACCTTTGAAGCTTTCTTT.

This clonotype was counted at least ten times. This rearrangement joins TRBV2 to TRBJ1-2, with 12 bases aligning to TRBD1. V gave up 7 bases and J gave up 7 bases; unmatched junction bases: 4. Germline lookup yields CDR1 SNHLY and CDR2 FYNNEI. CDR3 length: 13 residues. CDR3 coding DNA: TGTGCCAGCACTGGGACAGGGGGCATTGGCTACACCTTC. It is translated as CASTGTGGIGYTF.

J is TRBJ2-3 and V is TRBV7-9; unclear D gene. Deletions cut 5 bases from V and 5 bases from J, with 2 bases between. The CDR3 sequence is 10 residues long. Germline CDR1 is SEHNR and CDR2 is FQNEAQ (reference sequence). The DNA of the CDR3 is TGTGCCAGCAGCGGAGATACGCAGTATTTT. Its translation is CASSGDTQYF. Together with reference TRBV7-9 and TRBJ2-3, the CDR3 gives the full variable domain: DTGVSQNPRHKITKRGQNVTFRCDPISEHNRLYWYRQTLGQGPEFLTYFQNEAQLEKSRLLSDRFSAERPKGSFSTLEIQRTEQGDSAMYLCASSGDTQYFGPGTRLTVL.

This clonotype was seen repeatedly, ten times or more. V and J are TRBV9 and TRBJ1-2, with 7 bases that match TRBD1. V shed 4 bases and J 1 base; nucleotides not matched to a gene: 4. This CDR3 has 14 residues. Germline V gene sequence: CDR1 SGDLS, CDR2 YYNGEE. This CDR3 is CASSPGDSNYGYTF. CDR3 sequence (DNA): TGTGCCAGCAGCCCCGGGGACAGTAACTATGGCTACACCTTC. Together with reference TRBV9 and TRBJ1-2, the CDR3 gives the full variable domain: DSGVTQTPKHLITATGQRVTLRCSPRSGDLSVYWYQQSLDQGLQFLIQYYNGEERAKGNILERFSAQQFPDLHSELNLSSLELGDSALYFCASSPGDSNYGYTFGSGTRLTVV.

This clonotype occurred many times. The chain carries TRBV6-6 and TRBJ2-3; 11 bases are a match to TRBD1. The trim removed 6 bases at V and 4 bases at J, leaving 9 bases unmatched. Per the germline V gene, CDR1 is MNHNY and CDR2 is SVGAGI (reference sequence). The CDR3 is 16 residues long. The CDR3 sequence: CASRRGQGAHADTQYF. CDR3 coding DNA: TGTGCCAGCAGGAGAGGACAGGGGGCCCACGCAGATACGCAGTATTTT.

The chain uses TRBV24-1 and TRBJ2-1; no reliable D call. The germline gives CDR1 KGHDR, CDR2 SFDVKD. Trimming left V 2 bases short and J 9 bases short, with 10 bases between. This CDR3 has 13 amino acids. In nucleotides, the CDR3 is TGTGCCACCAGTGATTGGAACGTCGGTGAGCAGTTCTTC. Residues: CATSDWNVGEQFF.

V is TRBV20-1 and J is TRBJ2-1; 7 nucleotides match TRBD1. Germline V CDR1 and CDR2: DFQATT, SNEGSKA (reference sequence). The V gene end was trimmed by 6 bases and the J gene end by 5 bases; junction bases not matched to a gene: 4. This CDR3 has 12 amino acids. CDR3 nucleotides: TGCAGTGCCCAGGGGGTGAACAATGAGCAGTTCTTC. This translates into CSAQGVNNEQFF.

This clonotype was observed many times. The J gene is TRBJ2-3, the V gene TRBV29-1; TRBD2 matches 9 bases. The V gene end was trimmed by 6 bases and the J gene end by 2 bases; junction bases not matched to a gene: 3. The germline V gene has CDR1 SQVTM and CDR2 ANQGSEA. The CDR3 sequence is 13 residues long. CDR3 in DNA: TGCAGCGTAACTAGCGGGCCCACAGATACGCAGTATTTT. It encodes CSVTSGPTDTQYF.

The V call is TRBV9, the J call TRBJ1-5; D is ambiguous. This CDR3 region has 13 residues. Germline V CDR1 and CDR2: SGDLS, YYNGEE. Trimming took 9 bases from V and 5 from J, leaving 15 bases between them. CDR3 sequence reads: CAIWHYLDQPQHF. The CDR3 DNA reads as TGTGCCATCTGGCACTATTTGGATCAGCCCCAGCATTTT.

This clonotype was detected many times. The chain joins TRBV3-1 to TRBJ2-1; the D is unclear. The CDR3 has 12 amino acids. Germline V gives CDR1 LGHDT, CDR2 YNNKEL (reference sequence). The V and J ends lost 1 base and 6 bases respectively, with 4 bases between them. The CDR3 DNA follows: TGTGCCAGCAGCCAAGTCATCAATGAGCAGTTCTTC. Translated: CASSQVINEQFF.

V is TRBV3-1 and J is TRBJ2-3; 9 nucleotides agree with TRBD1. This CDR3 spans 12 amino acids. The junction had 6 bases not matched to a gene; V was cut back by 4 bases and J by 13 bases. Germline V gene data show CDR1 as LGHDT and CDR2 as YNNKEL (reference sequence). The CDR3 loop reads CASSLNRDREYF. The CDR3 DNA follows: TGTGCCAGCAGCCTGAACCGGGACAGGGAGTATTTT.

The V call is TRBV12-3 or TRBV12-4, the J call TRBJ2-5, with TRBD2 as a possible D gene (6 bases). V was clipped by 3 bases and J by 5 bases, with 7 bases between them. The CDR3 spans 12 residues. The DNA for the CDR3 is TGTGCCAGCAGTTTGACTAGTGAGACCCAGTACTTC. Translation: CASSLTSETQYF.

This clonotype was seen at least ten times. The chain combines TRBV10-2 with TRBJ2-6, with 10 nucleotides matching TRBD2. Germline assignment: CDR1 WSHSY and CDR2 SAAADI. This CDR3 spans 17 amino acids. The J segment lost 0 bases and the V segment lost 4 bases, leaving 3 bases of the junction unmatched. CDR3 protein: CASSASGSSSGANVLTF. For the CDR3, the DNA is TGCGCCAGCAGTGCTAGCGGGAGTAGCTCTGGGGCCAACGTCCTGACTTTC.

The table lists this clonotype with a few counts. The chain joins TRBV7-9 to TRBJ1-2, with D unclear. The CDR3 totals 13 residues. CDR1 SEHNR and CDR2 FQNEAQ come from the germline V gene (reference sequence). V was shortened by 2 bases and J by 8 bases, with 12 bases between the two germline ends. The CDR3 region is CASSLSHAGGYTF. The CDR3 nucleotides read TGTGCCAGCAGCTTAAGTCACGCGGGGGGCTACACCTTC.

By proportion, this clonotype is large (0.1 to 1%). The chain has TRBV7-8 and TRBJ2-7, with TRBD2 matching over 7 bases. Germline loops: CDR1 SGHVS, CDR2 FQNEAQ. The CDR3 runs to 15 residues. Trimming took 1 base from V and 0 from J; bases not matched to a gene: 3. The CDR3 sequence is CASSLVGGSSYEQYF. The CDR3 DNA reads TGTGCCAGCAGCTTAGTAGGCGGGAGCTCCTACGAGCAGTACTTC.

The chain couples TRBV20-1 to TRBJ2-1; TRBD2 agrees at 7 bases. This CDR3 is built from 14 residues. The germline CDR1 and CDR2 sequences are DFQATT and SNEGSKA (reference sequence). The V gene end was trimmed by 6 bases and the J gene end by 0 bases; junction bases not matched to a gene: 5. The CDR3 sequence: CSAQAGSSYNEQFF. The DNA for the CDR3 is TGCAGTGCACAAGCGGGGAGCTCCTACAATGAGCAGTTCTTC.

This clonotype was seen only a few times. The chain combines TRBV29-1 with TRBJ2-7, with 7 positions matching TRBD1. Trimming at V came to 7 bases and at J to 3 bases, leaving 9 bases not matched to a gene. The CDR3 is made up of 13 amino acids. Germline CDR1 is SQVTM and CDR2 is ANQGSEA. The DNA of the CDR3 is TGCAGCGCCACCACCGACAGGGACTACGAGCAGTACTTC. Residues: CSATTDRDYEQYF.

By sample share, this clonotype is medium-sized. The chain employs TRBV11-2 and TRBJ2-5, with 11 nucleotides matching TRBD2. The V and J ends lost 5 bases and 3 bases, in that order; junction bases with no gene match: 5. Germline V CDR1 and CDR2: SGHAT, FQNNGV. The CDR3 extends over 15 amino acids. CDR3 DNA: TGTGCCAGCAGCCAGGGGACTAGCGGTGAAGAGACCCAGTACTTC. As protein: CASSQGTSGEETQYF.

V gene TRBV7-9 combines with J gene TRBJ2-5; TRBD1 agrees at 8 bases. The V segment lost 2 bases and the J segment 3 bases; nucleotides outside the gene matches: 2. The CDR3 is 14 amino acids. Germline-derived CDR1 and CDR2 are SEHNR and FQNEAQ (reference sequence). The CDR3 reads CASSLLDREETQYF. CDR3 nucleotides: TGTGCCAGCAGCTTACTGGACAGGGAAGAGACCCAGTACTTC. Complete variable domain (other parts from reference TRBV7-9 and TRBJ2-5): DTGVSQNPRHKITKRGQNVTFRCDPISEHNRLYWYRQTLGQGPEFLTYFQNEAQLEKSRLLSDRFSAERPKGSFSTLEIQRTEQGDSAMYLCASSLLDREETQYFGPGTRLLVL.

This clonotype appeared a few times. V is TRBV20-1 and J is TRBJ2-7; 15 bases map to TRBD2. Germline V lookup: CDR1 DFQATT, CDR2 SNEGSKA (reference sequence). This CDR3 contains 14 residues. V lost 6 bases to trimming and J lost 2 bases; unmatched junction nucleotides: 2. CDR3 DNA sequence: TGCAGTGCCCGGACTAGCGGGAGGGCCTACGAGCAGTACTTC. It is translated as CSARTSGRAYEQYF.

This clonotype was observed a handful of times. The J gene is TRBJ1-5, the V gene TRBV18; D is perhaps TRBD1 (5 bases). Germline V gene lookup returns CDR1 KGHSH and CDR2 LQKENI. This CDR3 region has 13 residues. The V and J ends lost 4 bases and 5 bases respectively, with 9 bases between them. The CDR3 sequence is CASSQGPDQPQHF. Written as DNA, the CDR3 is TGTGCCAGCTCACAGGGGCCAGATCAGCCCCAGCATTTT.

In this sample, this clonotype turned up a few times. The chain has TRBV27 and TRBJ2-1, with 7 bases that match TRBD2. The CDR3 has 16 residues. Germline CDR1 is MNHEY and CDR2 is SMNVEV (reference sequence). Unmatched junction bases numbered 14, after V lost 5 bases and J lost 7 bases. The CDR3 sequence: CASSNRAGLRSNEQFF. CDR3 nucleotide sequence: TGTGCCAGCAGTAACCGCGCGGGACTAAGATCAAATGAGCAGTTCTTC.

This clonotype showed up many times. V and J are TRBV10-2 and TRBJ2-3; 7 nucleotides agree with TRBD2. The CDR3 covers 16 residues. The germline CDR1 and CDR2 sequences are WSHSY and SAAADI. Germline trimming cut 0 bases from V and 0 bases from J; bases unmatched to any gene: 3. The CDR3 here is CASSESLGGSTDTQYF. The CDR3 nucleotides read TGCGCCAGCAGTGAGTCATTGGGAGGGAGCACAGATACGCAGTATTTT.